These T cell receptor beta chains were read from a single sample in a study of PD-1 blockade in classical Hodgkin lymphoma. Clones were read by immunoSEQ multiplex PCR, and TCRdb kept only the in-frame ones, dropping some. Among approximately 89,000 clones, 83% were seen once, and the ten largest hold over 15%. The sequences come from peripheral blood mononuclear cells (PBMCs), collected before the fourth cycle of nivolumab. The receptors were gathered from a human donor with classical Hodgkin lymphoma. CDR3s include the opening cysteine and the closing phenylalanine or tryptophan. The order of the fields is clone size, D gene, J gene, V gene, CDR3 protein. D genes are given only for firm matches. Clone size, where shown, is once, few, many, or a class for clones that have expanded.

clone size: few; D gene: -; J gene: TRBJ1-1; V gene: TRBV19; CDR3 protein: CASSIIGMNTEAFF
clone size: -; D gene: TRBD1; J gene: TRBJ1-2; V gene: TRBV7-3; CDR3 protein: CASSAGTGNYYGYTF
clone size: -; D gene: -; J gene: TRBJ1-2; V gene: TRBV7-8; CDR3 protein: CASSLLAADGYTF
clone size: -; D gene: TRBD1; J gene: TRBJ1-2; V gene: TRBV29-1; CDR3 protein: CSVEGQRNGYTF
clone size: once; D gene: -; J gene: TRBJ2-7; V gene: TRBV5-1; CDR3 protein: CASSLGAGFYEQYF
clone size: -; D gene: TRBD1; J gene: TRBJ2-5; V gene: TRBV7-2; CDR3 protein: CASNLVGLGQGRETQYF
clone size: -; D gene: TRBD1; J gene: TRBJ1-4; V gene: TRBV5-1; CDR3 protein: CASSGTGGTNEKLFF
clone size: -; D gene: -; J gene: TRBJ2-2; V gene: TRBV5-4; CDR3 protein: CASSLGTQGSGELFF
clone size: -; D gene: -; J gene: TRBJ2-5; V gene: TRBV27; CDR3 protein: CASSPATRGMDQYF
clone size: -; D gene: TRBD1; J gene: TRBJ1-1; V gene: TRBV30; CDR3 protein: CAWRGRTGNTEAFF
clone size: once; D gene: TRBD1; J gene: TRBJ1-1; V gene: TRBV19; CDR3 protein: CASSRQGLATEAFF
clone size: -; D gene: -; J gene: TRBJ2-2; V gene: TRBV28; CDR3 protein: CASSLTGYTGELFF
clone size: -; D gene: -; J gene: TRBJ1-3; V gene: TRBV19; CDR3 protein: CASSVRGSWDTIYF
clone size: -; D gene: -; J gene: TRBJ1-5; V gene: TRBV19; CDR3 protein: CASSRTEGNQPQHF
clone size: -; D gene: -; J gene: TRBJ2-1; V gene: TRBV7-2; CDR3 protein: CASSLDRRRNEQFF
clone size: -; D gene: TRBD2; J gene: TRBJ2-5; V gene: TRBV6-1; CDR3 protein: CASSEAVREGRETQYF
clone size: -; D gene: -; J gene: TRBJ2-1; V gene: TRBV19; CDR3 protein: CASTLGYRTTSYNEQFF
clone size: -; D gene: -; J gene: TRBJ1-4; V gene: TRBV5-1; CDR3 protein: CASSPSRDFFATNEKLFF
clone size: few; D gene: -; J gene: TRBJ2-7; V gene: TRBV11-1; CDR3 protein: CASSLGLASSYEQYF
clone size: -; D gene: -; J gene: TRBJ2-5; V gene: TRBV7-6; CDR3 protein: CASSLFPTVGQETQYF
clone size: -; D gene: -; J gene: TRBJ2-1; V gene: TRBV7-9; CDR3 protein: CASSLVQLAPYNEQFF
clone size: -; D gene: -; J gene: TRBJ2-3; V gene: TRBV5-1; CDR3 protein: CASSLTADTQYF
clone size: -; D gene: TRBD1; J gene: TRBJ1-6; V gene: TRBV9; CDR3 protein: CASQDGTVGSPLHF
clone size: -; D gene: TRBD1; J gene: TRBJ2-3; V gene: TRBV10-3; CDR3 protein: CAISPGQGVGTDTQYF
clone size: -; D gene: -; J gene: TRBJ2-7; V gene: TRBV7-8; CDR3 protein: CASSWDGVYEQYF
clone size: once; D gene: TRBD2; J gene: TRBJ2-2; V gene: TRBV7-2; CDR3 protein: CASSLRGGRAAGELFF
clone size: -; D gene: TRBD2; J gene: TRBJ2-2; V gene: TRBV4-3; CDR3 protein: CASSQVPSGSTNTGELFF
clone size: -; D gene: TRBD1; J gene: TRBJ2-1; V gene: TRBV4-3; CDR3 protein: CASSREGGTYNEQFF
clone size: -; D gene: -; J gene: TRBJ2-7; V gene: TRBV11-3; CDR3 protein: CASSPGPPYEQYF
clone size: -; D gene: -; J gene: TRBJ1-1; V gene: TRBV7-2; CDR3 protein: CASSFRQGGTEAFF
clone size: -; D gene: -; J gene: TRBJ2-4; V gene: TRBV7-9; CDR3 protein: CASSSRDLAKNIQYF
clone size: -; D gene: -; J gene: TRBJ2-7; V gene: TRBV19; CDR3 protein: CASSIEGGAQPYF
clone size: -; D gene: -; J gene: TRBJ2-5; V gene: TRBV2; CDR3 protein: CASGGRTEQETQYF
clone size: -; D gene: -; J gene: TRBJ2-3; V gene: TRBV7-6; CDR3 protein: CASSQSVQRSQYF
clone size: -; D gene: -; J gene: TRBJ2-3; V gene: TRBV5-4; CDR3 protein: CASSPGQHETDTQYF
clone size: -; D gene: -; J gene: TRBJ2-2; V gene: TRBV7-3; CDR3 protein: CASTQTTNTGELFF
clone size: few; D gene: TRBD1; J gene: TRBJ1-5; V gene: TRBV5-6; CDR3 protein: CASSFSGGGQPQHF
clone size: -; D gene: -; J gene: TRBJ1-1; V gene: TRBV25-1; CDR3 protein: CASSDSMNTEAFF
clone size: few; D gene: -; J gene: TRBJ1-2; V gene: TRBV4-3; CDR3 protein: CASSAQRTANFHGYTF
clone size: few; D gene: TRBD1; J gene: TRBJ1-5; V gene: TRBV6-5; CDR3 protein: CASSGTGNQPQHF
clone size: -; D gene: -; J gene: TRBJ1-1; V gene: TRBV6-5; CDR3 protein: CASSYVWGGDTEAFF
clone size: -; D gene: -; J gene: TRBJ2-3; V gene: TRBV15; CDR3 protein: CATSRGTSRGTDTQYF
clone size: -; D gene: TRBD2; J gene: TRBJ2-7; V gene: TRBV5-5; CDR3 protein: CASSLVSWTSMGYEQYF
clone size: -; D gene: TRBD2; J gene: TRBJ2-1; V gene: TRBV4-1; CDR3 protein: CASSHRLAGGPDEQFF
clone size: -; D gene: TRBD2; J gene: TRBJ2-1; V gene: TRBV15; CDR3 protein: CATSRDTGLAHASTYNEQFF
clone size: -; D gene: TRBD2; J gene: TRBJ2-1; V gene: TRBV6-4; CDR3 protein: CASSEGAGTVLFF
clone size: -; D gene: -; J gene: TRBJ1-1; V gene: TRBV11-3; CDR3 protein: CASSSGPGITEAFF
clone size: -; D gene: -; J gene: TRBJ1-2; V gene: TRBV19; CDR3 protein: CASSIGRGQFNYGYTF
clone size: -; D gene: TRBD1; J gene: TRBJ2-5; V gene: TRBV28; CDR3 protein: CASSVWMGRGQQETQYF
clone size: -; D gene: -; J gene: TRBJ2-7; V gene: TRBV6-7; CDR3 protein: CASRWTVSYEQYF
clone size: -; D gene: -; J gene: TRBJ2-1; V gene: TRBV11-3; CDR3 protein: CASSLGVGGMSYNEQFF